This T cell receptor beta chain was sequenced in a study of T cell repertoires in cytomegalovirus infection. As for the study in general: Indicated by public TCR beta signatures were CMV infection and matching HLA type. Broader study findings: Cumulative frequency of public TCR beta families picked out carriers of CMV plus the relevant HLA. HLA-C-restricted CMV clonotypes gave the most frequent clonotype in two of eight donors.

Germline V gene lookup returns CDR1 MDHEN and CDR2 SYDVKM. This CDR3 is 14 amino acids long. Trimming took 3 bases from V and 5 from J; bases not matched to a gene: 4. TCRdb analysed the reads with MiXCR anew, one entry per CDR3 protein. The data hold roughly 140,000 distinct CDR3 sequences, with around a quarter observed a single time. Notes on this clonotype: Its specificity is unknown.

This clonotype was sampled from a human donor in good health (CMV status not recorded). Some clones in this sample may be carry-over from other donors' samples. This sequence joins TRBV28 and TRBJ1-2; 9 positions agree with TRBD1. Sequencing used PBMCs. CDR3 region: CASSLGDREYGYTF. CDR3 bases: TGTGCCAGCAGTTTGGGGGACAGGGAGTATGGCTACACCTTC.